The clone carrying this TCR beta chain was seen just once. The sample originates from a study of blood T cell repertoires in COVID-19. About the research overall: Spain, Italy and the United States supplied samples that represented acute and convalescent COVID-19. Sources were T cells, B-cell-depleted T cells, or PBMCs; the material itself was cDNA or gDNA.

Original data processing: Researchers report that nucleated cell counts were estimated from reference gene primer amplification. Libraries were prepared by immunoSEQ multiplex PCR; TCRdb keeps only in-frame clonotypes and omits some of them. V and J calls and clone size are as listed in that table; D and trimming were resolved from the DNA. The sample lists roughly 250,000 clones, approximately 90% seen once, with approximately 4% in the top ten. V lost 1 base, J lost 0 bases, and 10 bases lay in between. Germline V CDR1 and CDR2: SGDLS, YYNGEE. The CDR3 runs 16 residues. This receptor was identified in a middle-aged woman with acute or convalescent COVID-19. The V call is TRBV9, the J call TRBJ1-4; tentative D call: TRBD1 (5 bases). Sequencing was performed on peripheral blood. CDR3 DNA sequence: TGTGCCAGCAGCGTACGAACAGGTGCAACTAATGAAAAACTGTTTTTT. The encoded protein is CASSVRTGATNEKLFF. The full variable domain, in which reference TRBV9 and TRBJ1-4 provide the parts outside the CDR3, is DSGVTQTPKHLITATGQRVTLRCSPRSGDLSVYWYQQSLDQGLQFLIQYYNGEERAKGNILERFSAQQFPDLHSELNLSSLELGDSALYFCASSVRTGATNEKLFFGSGTQLSVL.